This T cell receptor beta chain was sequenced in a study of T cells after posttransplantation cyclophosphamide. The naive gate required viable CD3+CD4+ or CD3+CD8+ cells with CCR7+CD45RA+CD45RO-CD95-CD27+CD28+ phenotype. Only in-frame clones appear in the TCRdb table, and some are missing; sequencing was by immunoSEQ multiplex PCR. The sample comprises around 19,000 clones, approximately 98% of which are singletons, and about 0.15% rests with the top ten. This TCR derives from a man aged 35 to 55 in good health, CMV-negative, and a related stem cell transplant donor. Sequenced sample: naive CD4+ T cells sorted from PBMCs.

CDR3 nucleotide sequence: TGTGCCAGCGAAAAGTCGCGATACGAGCAGTACTTC. It specifies CASEKSRYEQYF. The chain carries TRBV28 and TRBJ2-7; no clear D. V lost 8 bases to trimming and J lost 4 bases, with 12 bases between them. Germline assignment: CDR1 MDHEN and CDR2 SYDVKM. This CDR3 has 12 residues.